This T cell receptor beta chain was sequenced during a study of blood T cell repertoires in COVID-19. About the research overall: Samples representing acute and convalescent COVID-19 were sourced from the United States, Italy and Spain. PBMCs, B-cell-depleted T cells, or T cells provided the cDNA or gDNA that made up the material.

This clone was detected only once. As originally analysed: Estimates of nucleated cell counts were drawn from the amplification of reference gene primers. Sequenced by immunoSEQ multiplex PCR; TCRdb stores in-frame clones only, minus some. D and trimming were read from the DNA, whereas the V and J calls and clone size are those reported in that table. Of approximately 150,000 clones in the sample, around 90% were seen once. V shed 0 bases, J shed 4 bases, and the junction held 9 bases outside the gene matches. The CDR3 consists of 19 residues. Looked up from germline, CDR1 is LGHDT and CDR2 is YNNKEL (reference sequence).

V is TRBV3-1 (or the pseudogene TRBV3-2) and J is TRBJ2-5, with 15 positions matching TRBD2. The source of this sequence is an older woman with active or convalescent COVID-19. Sequenced: peripheral blood. CDR3 protein: CASSQDLGLAGGRRETQYF. CDR3 nucleotides: TGTGCCAGCAGCCAAGATCTGGGACTAGCGGGGGGTAGGAGAGAGACCCAGTACTTC.